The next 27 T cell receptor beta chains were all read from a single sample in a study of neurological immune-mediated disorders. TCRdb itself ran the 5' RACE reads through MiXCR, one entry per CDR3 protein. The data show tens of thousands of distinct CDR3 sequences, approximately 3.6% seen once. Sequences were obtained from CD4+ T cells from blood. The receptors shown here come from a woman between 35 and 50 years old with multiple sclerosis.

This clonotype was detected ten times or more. CDR3 sequence (DNA): TGCGCCAGCAGCACCACAGGGAATCAGGCCCTCCACTTT. Its translation: CASSTTGNQALHF. The chain links TRBV5-1 to TRBJ1-6; D perhaps matches TRBD1 (6 bases). V was cut by 4 bases and J by 14 bases, with 16 bases left in between. The CDR3 is 13 residues long. Germline lookup yields CDR1 SGHRS and CDR2 YFSETQ. The variable domain in full, with the rest retrieved from reference TRBV5-1 and TRBJ1-6, is KAGVTQTPRYLIKTRGQQVTLSCSPISGHRSVSWYQQTPGQGLQFLFEYFSETQRNKGNFPGRFSGRQFSNSRSEMNVSTLELGDSALYLCASSTTGNQALHFGNGTRLTVT.

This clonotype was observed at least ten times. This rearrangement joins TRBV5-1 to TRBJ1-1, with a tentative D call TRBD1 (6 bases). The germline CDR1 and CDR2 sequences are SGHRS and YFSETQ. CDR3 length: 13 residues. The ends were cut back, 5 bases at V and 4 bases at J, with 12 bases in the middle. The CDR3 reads CASRVDSFTEAFF. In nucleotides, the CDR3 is TGCGCCAGCAGAGTGGACAGCTTCACTGAAGCTTTCTTT.

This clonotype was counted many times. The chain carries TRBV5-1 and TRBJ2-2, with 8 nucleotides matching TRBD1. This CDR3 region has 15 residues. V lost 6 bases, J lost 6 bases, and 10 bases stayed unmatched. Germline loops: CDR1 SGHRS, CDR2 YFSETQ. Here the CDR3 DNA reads TGCGCCAGCAACTTAGGGCCAGGGGGCTCCGGGGAGCTGTTTTTT. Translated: CASNLGPGGSGELFF.

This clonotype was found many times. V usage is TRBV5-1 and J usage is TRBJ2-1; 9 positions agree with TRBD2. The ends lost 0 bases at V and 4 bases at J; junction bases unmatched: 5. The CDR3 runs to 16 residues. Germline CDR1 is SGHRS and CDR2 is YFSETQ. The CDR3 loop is CASSLVAGGGYNEQFF. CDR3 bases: TGCGCCAGCAGCTTGGTTGCGGGGGGGGGATACAATGAGCAGTTCTTC.

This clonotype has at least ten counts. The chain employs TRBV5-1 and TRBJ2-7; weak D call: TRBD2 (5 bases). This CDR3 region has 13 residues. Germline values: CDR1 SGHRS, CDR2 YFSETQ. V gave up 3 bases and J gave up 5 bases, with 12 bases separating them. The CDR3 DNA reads TGCGCCAGCAGCTCCGCTAGCCTTAACGAGCAGTACTTC. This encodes CASSSASLNEQYF.

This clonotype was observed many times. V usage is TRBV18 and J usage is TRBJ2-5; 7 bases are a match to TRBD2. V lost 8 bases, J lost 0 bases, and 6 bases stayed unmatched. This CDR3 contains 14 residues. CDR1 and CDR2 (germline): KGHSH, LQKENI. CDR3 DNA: TGTGCCAGCCAAAGCGGGGTGTACCAAGAGACCCAGTACTTC. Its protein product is CASQSGVYQETQYF.

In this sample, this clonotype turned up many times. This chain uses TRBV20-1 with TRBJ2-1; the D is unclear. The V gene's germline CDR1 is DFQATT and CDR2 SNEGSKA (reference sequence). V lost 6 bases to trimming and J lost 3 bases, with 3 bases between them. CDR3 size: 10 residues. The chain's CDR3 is CSALYNEQFF. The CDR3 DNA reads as TGCAGTGCCCTCTACAATGAGCAGTTCTTC.

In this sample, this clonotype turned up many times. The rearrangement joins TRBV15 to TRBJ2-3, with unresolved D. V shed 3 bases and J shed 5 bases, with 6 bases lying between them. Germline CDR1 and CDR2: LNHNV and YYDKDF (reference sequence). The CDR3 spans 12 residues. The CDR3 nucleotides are TGTGCCACCAGCAGTGGTGTAGATACGCAGTATTTT. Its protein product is CATSSGVDTQYF.

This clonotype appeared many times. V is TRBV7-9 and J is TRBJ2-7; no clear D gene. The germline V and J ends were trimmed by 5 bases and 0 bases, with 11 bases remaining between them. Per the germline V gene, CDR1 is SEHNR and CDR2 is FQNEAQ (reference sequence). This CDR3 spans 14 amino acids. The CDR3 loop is CASSPDTSSYEQYF. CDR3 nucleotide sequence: TGTGCCAGCAGCCCTGACACAAGCTCCTACGAGCAGTACTTC.

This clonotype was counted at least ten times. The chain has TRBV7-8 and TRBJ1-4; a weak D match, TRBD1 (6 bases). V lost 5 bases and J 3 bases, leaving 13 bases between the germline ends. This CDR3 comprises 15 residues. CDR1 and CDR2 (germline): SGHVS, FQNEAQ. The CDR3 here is CASSPHRAANEKLFF. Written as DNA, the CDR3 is TGTGCCAGCAGCCCCCACAGGGCTGCTAATGAAAAACTGTTTTTT.

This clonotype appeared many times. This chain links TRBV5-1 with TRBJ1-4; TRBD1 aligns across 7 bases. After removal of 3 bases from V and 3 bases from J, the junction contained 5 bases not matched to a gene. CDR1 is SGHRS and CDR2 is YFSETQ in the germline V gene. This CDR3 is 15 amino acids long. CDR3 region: CASSYVDRSNEKLFF. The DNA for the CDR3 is TGCGCCAGCAGCTACGTGGACAGGTCTAATGAAAAACTGTTTTTT.

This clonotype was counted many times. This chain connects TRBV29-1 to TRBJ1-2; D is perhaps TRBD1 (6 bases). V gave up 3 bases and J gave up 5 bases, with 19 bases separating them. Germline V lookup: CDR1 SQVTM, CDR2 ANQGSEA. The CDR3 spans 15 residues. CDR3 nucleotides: TGCAGCGTTGACCCAGGTCAGGGGCTGGGATATGGCTACACCTTC. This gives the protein CSVDPGQGLGYGYTF.

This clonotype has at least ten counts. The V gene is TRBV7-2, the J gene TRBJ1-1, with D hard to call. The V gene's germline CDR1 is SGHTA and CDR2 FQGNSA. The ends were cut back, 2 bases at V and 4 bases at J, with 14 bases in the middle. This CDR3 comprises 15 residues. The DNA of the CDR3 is TGTGCCAGCAGCTTAAGTCTGACGGGGTTCACTGAAGCTTTCTTT. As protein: CASSLSLTGFTEAFF.

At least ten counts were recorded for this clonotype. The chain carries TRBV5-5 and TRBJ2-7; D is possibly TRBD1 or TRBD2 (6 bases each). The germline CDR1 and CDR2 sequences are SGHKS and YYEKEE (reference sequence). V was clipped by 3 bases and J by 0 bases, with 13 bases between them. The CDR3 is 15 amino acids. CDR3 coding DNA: TGTGCCAGCAGCTGGGGGGCAGACGGCTCCTACGAGCAGTACTTC. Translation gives CASSWGADGSYEQYF.

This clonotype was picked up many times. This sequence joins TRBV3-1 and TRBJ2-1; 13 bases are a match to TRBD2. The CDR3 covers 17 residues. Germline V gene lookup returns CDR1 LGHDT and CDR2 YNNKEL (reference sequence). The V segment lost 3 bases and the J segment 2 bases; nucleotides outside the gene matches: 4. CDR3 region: CASSHLTSGRAYNEQFF. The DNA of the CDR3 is TGTGCCAGCAGCCACCTTACTAGCGGGAGGGCCTACAATGAGCAGTTCTTC.

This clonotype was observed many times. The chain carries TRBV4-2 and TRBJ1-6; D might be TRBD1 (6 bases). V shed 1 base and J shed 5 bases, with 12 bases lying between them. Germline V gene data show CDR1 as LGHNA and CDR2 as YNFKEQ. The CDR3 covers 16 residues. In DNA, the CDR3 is TGTGCCAGCAGCCAAGGGGCAGGGGAAGATAATTCACCCCTCCACTTT. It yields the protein CASSQGAGEDNSPLHF.

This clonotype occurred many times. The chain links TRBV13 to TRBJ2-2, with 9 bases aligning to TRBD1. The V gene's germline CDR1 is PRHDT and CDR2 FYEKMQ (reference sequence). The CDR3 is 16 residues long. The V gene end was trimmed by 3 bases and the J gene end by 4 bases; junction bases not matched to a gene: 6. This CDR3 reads CASSLDRGVGTGELFF. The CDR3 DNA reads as TGTGCCAGCAGCTTGGACAGGGGAGTTGGCACCGGGGAGCTGTTTTTT.

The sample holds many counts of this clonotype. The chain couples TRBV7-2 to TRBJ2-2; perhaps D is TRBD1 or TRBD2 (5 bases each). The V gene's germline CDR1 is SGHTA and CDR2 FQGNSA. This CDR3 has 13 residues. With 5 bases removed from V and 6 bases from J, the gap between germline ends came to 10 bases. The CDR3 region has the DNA TGTGCCAGCAGCCCTCGAGGGGCCGGGGAGCTGTTTTTT. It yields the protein CASSPRGAGELFF.

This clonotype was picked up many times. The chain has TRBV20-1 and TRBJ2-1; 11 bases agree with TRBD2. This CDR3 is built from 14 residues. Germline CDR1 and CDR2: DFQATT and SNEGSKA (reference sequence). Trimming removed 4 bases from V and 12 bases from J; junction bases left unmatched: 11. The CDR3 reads CSANLAGGGRVQFF. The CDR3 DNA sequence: TGCAGTGCTAATTTAGCGGGGGGGGGACGCGTGCAGTTCTTC.

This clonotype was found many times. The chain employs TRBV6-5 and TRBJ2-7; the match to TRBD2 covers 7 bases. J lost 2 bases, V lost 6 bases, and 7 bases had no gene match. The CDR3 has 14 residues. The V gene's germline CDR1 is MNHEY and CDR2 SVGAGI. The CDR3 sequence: CASSLGRVAYEQYF. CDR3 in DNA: TGTGCCAGCAGCCTTGGGAGGGTCGCCTACGAGCAGTACTTC.

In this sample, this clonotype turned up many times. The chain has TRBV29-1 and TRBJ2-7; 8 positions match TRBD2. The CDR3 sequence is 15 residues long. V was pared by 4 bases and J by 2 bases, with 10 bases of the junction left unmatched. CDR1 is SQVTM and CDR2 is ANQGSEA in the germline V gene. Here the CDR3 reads CSVVTGGAGTYEQYF. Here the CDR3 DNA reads TGCAGCGTTGTCACGGGGGGGGCCGGGACCTACGAGCAGTACTTC.

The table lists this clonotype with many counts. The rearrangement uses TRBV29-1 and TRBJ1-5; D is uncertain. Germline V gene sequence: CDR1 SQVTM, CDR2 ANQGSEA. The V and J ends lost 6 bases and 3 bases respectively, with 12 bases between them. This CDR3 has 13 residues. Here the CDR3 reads CSVGRAFNQPQHF. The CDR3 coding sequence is TGCAGCGTCGGGAGGGCCTTCAATCAGCCCCAGCATTTT.

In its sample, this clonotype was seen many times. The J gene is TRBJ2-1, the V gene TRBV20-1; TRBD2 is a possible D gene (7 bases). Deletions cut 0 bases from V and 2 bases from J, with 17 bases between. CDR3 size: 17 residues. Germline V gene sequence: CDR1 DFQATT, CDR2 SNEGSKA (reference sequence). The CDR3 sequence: CSARDRLAGAAYNEQFF. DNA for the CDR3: TGCAGTGCTAGAGATAGGTTGGCGGGGGCCGCCTACAATGAGCAGTTCTTC.

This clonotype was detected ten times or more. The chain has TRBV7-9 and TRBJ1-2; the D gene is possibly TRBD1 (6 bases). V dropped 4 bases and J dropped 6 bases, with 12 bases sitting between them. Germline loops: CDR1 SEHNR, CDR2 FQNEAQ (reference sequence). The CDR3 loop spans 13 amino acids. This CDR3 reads CASSYGTRDGYTF. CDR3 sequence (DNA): TGTGCCAGCAGCTACGGGACAAGAGATGGCTACACCTTC.

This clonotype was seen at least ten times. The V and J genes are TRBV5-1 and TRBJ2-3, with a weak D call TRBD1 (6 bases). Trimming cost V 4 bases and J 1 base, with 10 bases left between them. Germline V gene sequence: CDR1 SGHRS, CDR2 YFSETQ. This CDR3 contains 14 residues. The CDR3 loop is CASSRDTRTDTQYF. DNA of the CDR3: TGCGCCAGCAGCCGGGACACACGCACAGATACGCAGTATTTT.

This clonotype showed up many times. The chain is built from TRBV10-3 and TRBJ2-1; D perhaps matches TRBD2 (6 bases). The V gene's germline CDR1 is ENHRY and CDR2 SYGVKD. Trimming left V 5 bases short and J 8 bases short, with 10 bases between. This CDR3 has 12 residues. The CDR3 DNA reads TGTGCCATCAGTCCGGGGGACCATGAGCAGTTCTTC. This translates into CAISPGDHEQFF.

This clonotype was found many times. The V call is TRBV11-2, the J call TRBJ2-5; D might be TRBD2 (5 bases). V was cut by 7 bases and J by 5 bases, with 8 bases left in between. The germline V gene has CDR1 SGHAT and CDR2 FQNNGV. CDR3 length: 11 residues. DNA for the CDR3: TGTGCCAGCACCCGAGGGGAGACCCAGTACTTC. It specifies CASTRGETQYF.